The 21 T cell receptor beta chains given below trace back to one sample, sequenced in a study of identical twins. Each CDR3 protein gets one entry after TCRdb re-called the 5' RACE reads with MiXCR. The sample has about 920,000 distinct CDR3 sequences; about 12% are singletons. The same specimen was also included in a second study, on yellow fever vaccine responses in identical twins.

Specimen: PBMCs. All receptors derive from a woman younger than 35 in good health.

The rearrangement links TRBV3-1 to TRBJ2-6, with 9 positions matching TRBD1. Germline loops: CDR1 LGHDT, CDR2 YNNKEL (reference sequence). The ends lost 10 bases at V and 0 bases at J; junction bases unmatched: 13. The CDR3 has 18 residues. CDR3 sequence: CATCRLTGGVSGANVLTF. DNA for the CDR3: TGTGCCACCTGCCGATTGACAGGGGGGGTCTCTGGGGCCAACGTCCTGACTTTC.

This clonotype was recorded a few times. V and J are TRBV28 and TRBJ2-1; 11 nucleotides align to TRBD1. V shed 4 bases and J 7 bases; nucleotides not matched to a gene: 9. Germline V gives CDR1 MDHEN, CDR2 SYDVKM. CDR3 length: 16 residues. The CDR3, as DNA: TGTGCCAGCAGTTCGCACCGGGACAGGGGGATTAATGAGCAGTTCTTC. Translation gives CASSSHRDRGINEQFF. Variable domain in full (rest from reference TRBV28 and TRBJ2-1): DVKVTQSSRYLVKRTGEKVFLECVQDMDHENMFWYRQDPGLGLRLIYFSYDVKMKEKGDIPEGYSVSREKKERFSLILESASTNQTSMYLCASSSHRDRGINEQFFGPGTRLTVL.

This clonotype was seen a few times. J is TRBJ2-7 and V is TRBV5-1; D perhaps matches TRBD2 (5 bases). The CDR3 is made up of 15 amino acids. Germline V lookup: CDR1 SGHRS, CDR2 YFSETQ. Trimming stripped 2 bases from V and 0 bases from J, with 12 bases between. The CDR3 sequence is CASSLGLNPSYEQYF. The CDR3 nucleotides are TGCGCCAGCAGCTTAGGACTGAATCCCTCCTACGAGCAGTACTTC.

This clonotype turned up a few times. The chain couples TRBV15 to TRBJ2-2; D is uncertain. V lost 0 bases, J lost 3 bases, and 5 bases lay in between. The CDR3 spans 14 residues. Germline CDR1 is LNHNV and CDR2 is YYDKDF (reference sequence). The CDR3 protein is CATSRELHTGELFF. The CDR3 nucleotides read TGTGCCACCAGCAGAGAGCTACACACCGGGGAGCTGTTTTTT.

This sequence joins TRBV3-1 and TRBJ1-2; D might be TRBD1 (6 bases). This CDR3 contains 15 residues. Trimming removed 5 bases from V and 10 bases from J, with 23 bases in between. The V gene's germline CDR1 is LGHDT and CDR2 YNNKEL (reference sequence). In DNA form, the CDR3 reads TGTGCCAGCAGCTCACGAAGGGACATACCTGATTTCTACACCTTC. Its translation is CASSSRRDIPDFYTF.

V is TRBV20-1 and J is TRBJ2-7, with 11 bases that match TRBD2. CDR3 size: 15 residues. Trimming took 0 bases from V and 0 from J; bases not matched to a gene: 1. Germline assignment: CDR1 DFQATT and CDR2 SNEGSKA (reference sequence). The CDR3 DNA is TGCAGTGCTAGAGAAGGGACTAGCGGCTCCTACGAGCAGTACTTC. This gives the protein CSAREGTSGSYEQYF.

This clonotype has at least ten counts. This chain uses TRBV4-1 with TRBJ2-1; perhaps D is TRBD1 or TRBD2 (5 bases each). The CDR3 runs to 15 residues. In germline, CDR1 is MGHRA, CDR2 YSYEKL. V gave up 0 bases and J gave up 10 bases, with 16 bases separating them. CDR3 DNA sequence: TGCGCCAGCAGCCAAGATCCAGGACACGGGAAAGAGCAGTTCTTC. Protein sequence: CASSQDPGHGKEQFF.

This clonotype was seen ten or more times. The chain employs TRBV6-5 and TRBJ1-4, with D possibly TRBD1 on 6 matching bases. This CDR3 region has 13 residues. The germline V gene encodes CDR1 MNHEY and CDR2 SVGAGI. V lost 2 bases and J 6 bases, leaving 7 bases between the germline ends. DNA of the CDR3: TGTGCCAGCAGTTACAGGGGGTATGAAAAACTGTTTTTT. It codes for CASSYRGYEKLFF.

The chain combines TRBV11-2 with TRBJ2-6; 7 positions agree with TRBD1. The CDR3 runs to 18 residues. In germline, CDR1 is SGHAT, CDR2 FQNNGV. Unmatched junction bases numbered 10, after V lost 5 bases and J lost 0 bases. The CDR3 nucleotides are TGTGCCAGCAGCCAATTCCTCCAGGGGGACTCTGGGGCCAACGTCCTGACTTTC. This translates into CASSQFLQGDSGANVLTF.

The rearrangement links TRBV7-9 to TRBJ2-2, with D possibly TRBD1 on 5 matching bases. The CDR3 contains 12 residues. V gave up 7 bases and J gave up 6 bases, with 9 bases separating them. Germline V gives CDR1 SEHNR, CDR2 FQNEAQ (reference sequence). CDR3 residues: CASNSGPGELFF. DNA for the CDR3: TGTGCCAGCAACTCAGGGCCCGGGGAGCTGTTTTTT.

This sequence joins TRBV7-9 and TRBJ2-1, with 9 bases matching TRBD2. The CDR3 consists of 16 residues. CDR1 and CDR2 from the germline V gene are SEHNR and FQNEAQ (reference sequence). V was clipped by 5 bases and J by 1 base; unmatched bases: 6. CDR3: CASSPALAGSYNEQFF. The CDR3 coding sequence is TGTGCCAGCAGCCCCGCGCTAGCGGGATCCTACAATGAGCAGTTCTTC.

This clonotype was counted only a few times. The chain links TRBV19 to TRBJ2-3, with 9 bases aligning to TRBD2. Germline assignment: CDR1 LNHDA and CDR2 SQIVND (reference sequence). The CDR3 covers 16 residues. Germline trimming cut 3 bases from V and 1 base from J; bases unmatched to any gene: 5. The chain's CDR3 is CASSITRTSGTDTQYF. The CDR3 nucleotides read TGTGCCAGTAGTATTACCCGGACTAGCGGCACAGATACGCAGTATTTT.

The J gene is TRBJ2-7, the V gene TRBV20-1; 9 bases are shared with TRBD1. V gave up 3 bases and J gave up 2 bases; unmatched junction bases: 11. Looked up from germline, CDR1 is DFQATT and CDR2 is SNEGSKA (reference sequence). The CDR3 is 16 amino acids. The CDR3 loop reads CSASPTGTGTTYEQYV. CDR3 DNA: TGCAGTGCTAGCCCAACCGGGACAGGGACGACCTACGAGCAGTACGTC.

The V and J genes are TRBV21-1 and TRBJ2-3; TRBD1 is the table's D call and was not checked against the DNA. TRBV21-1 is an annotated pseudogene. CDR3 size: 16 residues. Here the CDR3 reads CASSKRDRVRTDTQYF. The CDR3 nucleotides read TGTGCCAGCAGCAAAAGGGACAGGGTTCGCACAGATACGCAGTATTTT.

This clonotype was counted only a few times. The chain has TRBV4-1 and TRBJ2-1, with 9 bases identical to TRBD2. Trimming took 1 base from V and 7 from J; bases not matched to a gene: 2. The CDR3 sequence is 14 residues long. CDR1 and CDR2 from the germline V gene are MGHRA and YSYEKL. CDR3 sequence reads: CASSQGAGGNEQFF. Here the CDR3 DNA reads TGCGCCAGCAGCCAAGGGGCGGGAGGGAATGAGCAGTTCTTC.

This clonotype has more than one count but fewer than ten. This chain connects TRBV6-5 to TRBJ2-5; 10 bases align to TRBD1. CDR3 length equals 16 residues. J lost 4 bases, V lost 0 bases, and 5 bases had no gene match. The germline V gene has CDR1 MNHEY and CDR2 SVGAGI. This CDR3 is CASSYSGDRGLETQYF. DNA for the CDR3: TGTGCCAGCAGTTACTCAGGGGACAGGGGTTTAGAGACCCAGTACTTC.

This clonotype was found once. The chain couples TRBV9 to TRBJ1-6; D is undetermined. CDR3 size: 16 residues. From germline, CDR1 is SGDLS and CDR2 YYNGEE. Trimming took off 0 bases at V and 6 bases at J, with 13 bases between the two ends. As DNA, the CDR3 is TGTGCCAGCAGCGTAGTAGGCGGGATCGGTAATTCACCCCTCCACTTT. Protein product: CASSVVGGIGNSPLHF.

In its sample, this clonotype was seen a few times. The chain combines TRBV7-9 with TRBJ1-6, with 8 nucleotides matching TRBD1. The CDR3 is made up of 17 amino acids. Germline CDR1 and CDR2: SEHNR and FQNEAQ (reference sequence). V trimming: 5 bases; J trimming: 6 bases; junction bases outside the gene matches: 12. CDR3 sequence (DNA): TGTGCCAGCAGCCGTTTCGCCGGGACAGGATTTAATTCACCCCTCCACTTT. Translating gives CASSRFAGTGFNSPLHF.

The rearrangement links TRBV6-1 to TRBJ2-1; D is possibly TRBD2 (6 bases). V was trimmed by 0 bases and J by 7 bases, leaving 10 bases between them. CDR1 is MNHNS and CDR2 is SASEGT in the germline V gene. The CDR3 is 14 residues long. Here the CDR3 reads CASSEAFRGNEQFF. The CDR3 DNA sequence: TGTGCCAGCAGTGAAGCTTTTCGGGGGAATGAGCAGTTCTTC.

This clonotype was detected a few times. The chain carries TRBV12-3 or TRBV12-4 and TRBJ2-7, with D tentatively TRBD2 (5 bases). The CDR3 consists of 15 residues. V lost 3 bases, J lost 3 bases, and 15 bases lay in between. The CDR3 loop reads CASSFRGALGYEQYF. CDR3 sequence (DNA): TGTGCCAGCAGTTTTCGGGGAGCCCTCGGCTACGAGCAGTACTTC.

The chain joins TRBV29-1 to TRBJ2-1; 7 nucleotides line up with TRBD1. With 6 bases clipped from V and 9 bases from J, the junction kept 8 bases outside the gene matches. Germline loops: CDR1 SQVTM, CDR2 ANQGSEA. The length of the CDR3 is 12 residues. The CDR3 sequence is CSVGGTVGEQFF. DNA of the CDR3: TGCAGCGTGGGTGGGACAGTCGGTGAGCAGTTCTTC.